Shown below are 10 T cell receptor beta chains from a single sample sequenced in a study of blood T cell repertoires in COVID-19. Generated by immunoSEQ multiplex PCR, the TCRdb table keeps only in-frame clones and is missing some. The sample contains fewer than 350,000 clones, around 81% of which appear only once. The sample consisted of peripheral blood. These receptors were obtained from an older woman with active or convalescent COVID-19.

The V call is TRBV3-1 (or the pseudogene TRBV3-2), the J call TRBJ2-5; 7 bases fit TRBD1. Germline trimming cut 2 bases from V and 1 base from J; bases unmatched to any gene: 13. The CDR3 loop spans 18 amino acids. Germline loops: CDR1 LGHDT, CDR2 YNNKEL (reference sequence). The DNA of the CDR3 is TGTGCCAGCAGCCAACCACAGGGGTTCCGGGTGGTCCAAGAGACCCAGTACTTC. Protein sequence: CASSQPQGFRVVQETQYF.

The chain combines TRBV2 with TRBJ2-1; 8 positions agree with TRBD2. Germline loops: CDR1 SNHLY, CDR2 FYNNEI. This CDR3 is built from 16 residues. Trimming at V came to 3 bases and at J to 2 bases, leaving 6 bases not matched to a gene. The CDR3 loop is CASSDGSGGAYNEQFF. The CDR3 coding sequence is TGTGCCAGCAGTGATGGTTCCGGGGGGGCCTACAATGAGCAGTTCTTC.

This clone turned up a few times. The J gene is TRBJ2-1, the V gene TRBV29-1; TRBD1 is a possible D gene (6 bases). The CDR3 spans 14 residues. With 3 bases removed from V and 4 bases from J, the gap between germline ends came to 13 bases. Germline assignment: CDR1 SQVTM and CDR2 ANQGSEA. The CDR3 loop reads CSVEAGTLYNEQFF. In DNA form, the CDR3 reads TGCAGCGTTGAGGCCGGGACACTATACAATGAGCAGTTCTTC.

The V and J genes are TRBV7-9 and TRBJ2-4; 7 bases align to TRBD2. CDR3 length equals 12 residues. Germline V lookup: CDR1 SEHNR, CDR2 FQNEAQ (reference sequence). The V gene end was trimmed by 10 bases and the J gene end by 9 bases; junction bases not matched to a gene: 9. CDR3 nucleotide sequence: TGTGCCACCTCTCTTGGGGGGGGCATTCAGTACTTC. Amino acid sequence: CATSLGGGIQYF.

The chain links TRBV5-4 to TRBJ1-1; maybe TRBD1 (5 bases). Germline V gene sequence: CDR1 SGHNT, CDR2 YYREEE (reference sequence). The CDR3 runs 14 residues. The V and J ends lost 2 bases and 0 bases respectively, with 8 bases between them. In nucleotides, the CDR3 is TGTGCCAGCAGCTTAGACAGTATGAACACTGAAGCTTTCTTT. It specifies CASSLDSMNTEAFF.

The rearrangement uses TRBV7-9 and TRBJ2-4, with D maybe TRBD1 (6 bases). In germline, CDR1 is SEHNR, CDR2 FQNEAQ (reference sequence). The V gene lost 1 base and the J gene lost 3 bases, with 10 bases spanning the gap. The CDR3 contains 15 residues. This CDR3 is CASSLVGGGKNIQYF. The CDR3 DNA reads as TGTGCCAGCAGCTTAGTAGGGGGTGGCAAAAACATTCAGTACTTC.

Here the CDR3 reads CASSYSSGASLNTEAFF. DNA of the CDR3: TGTGCCAGCAGTTACTCGTCAGGGGCATCTTTGAACACTGAAGCTTTCTTT. The chain employs TRBV6-2 or TRBV6-3 and TRBJ1-1; tentatively, D is TRBD1 (6 bases). CDR3 length: 17 amino acids. The germline gives CDR1 MNHEY, CDR2 SVGEGT. V was cut by 0 bases and J by 0 bases, with 14 bases left in between.

V usage is TRBV10-3 and J usage is TRBJ2-5; possible D gene TRBD1, 6 bases. Trimming removed 3 bases from V and 2 bases from J, with 16 bases in between. The CDR3 is 16 amino acids. The germline gives CDR1 ENHRY, CDR2 SYGVKD. The CDR3 DNA reads as TGTGCCATCAGTGAACCCGCAGGGGACGATCAAGAGACCCAGTACTTC. It codes for CAISEPAGDDQETQYF.

J is TRBJ2-5 and V is TRBV18; possible D gene TRBD1, 6 bases. Germline-derived CDR1 and CDR2 are KGHSH and LQKENI. CDR3 length: 12 residues. V lost 2 bases and J 5 bases, leaving 6 bases between the germline ends. CDR3 DNA sequence: TGTGCCAGCTCACCAGGGGGCGAGACCCAGTACTTC. This gives the protein CASSPGGETQYF.

The chain has TRBV7-2 and TRBJ1-2; 9 bases are a match to TRBD1. Germline loops: CDR1 SGHTA, CDR2 FQGNSA. V was pared by 3 bases and J by 2 bases, with 4 bases of the junction left unmatched. The CDR3 is 15 amino acids. Here the CDR3 DNA reads TGTGCCAGCAGCTTTATGGGACAGGGCAACTATGGCTACACCTTC. As protein: CASSFMGQGNYGYTF.